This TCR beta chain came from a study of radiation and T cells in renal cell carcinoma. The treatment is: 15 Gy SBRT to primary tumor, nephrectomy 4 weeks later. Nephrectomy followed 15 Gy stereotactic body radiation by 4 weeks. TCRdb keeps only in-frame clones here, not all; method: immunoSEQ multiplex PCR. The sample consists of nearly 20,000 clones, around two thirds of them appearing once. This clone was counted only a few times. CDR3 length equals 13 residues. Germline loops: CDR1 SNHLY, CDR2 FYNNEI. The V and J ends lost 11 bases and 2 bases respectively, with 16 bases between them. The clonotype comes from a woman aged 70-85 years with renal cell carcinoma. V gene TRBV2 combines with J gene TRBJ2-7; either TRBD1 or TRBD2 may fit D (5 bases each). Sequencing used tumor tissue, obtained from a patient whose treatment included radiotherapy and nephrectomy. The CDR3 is CAETRGETYEQYF. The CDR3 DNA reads TGTGCCGAAACAAGGGGAGAAACCTACGAGCAGTACTTC.